The 5 T cell receptor beta chains presented below share a single source sample, sequenced in a study of cytomegalovirus exposure and HLA in healthy donors. Vbeta (60) and Jbeta (13) primers were used in the PCR. The repertoire was sequenced with immunoSEQ multiplex PCR; TCRdb's copy has only in-frame clones and lacks some. The profile shows 150,000 to 200,000 clones, 76% of them singletons. The sequencing sample was made of PBMCs. These receptors originate from a male donor in good health and CMV-seronegative.

This chain links TRBV28 with TRBJ1-1; D is possibly TRBD1 (6 bases). Trimming stripped 8 bases from V and 8 bases from J, with 24 bases between. Germline assignment: CDR1 MDHEN and CDR2 SYDVKM. The CDR3 runs to 15 residues. Here the CDR3 reads CASPPLGQSFTEAFF. CDR3 nucleotide sequence: TGTGCCAGCCCCCCTTTAGGACAGTCCTTTACGGAAGCTTTCTTT.

The chain joins TRBV4-2 to TRBJ2-4, with D possibly being TRBD1 (7 bases). This CDR3 contains 16 residues. The germline V and J ends were trimmed by 1 base and 5 bases, with 15 bases remaining between them. Germline lookup yields CDR1 LGHNA and CDR2 YNFKEQ. The CDR3 DNA follows: TGTGCCAGCAGCCAAGTTCCGGGCAGGGGGGAAAACATTCAGTACTTC. Protein: CASSQVPGRGENIQYF.

The V and J genes are TRBV5-1 and TRBJ1-2; 8 nucleotides agree with TRBD1. CDR1 is SGHRS and CDR2 is YFSETQ in the germline V gene. Unmatched junction bases numbered 18, after V lost 4 bases and J lost 4 bases. This CDR3 has 18 amino acids. CDR3 amino acids: CASSRTPAEQGALYGYTF. In DNA, the CDR3 is TGCGCCAGCAGCCGGACCCCAGCTGAGCAGGGGGCTCTCTATGGCTACACCTTC.

The chain combines TRBV7-3 with TRBJ2-2; no firm D call. V dropped 4 bases and J dropped 6 bases, with 6 bases sitting between them. The CDR3 spans 12 residues. The germline CDR1 and CDR2 sequences are SGHTA and FQGTGA. CDR3 bases: TGTGCCAGCAGCTACCGAGCCGGGGAGCTGTTTTTT. Translating gives CASSYRAGELFF.

The chain joins TRBV7-6 to TRBJ2-5, with D maybe TRBD1 (6 bases). The J call may be in error: the DNA end matches TRBJ2-7 better. The CDR3 length is 13 residues. Germline CDR1 is SGHVS and CDR2 is FNYEAQ. CDR3 loop: CASSQPTGTEQYF. CDR3 sequence (DNA): TGTGCCAGCAGCCAACCCACAGGGACCGAGCAGTACTTC.